Listed here are 21 T cell receptor beta chains from one sample, sequenced in a study of T-cell reconstitution after alpha-beta-depleted transplantation in children. TCRbeta library preparation incorporated unique molecular identifiers. Via MiXCR, TCRdb re-called the PCR reads, giving one row per CDR3 protein. The repertoire holds some 550,000 distinct CDR3 sequences, with under 30% as singletons. The sample consisted of PBMCs, mostly from graft donor cells, taken 360 days after TCRalphabeta/CD19-depleted stem cell transplant. These receptor sequences come from a boy under three years old who had a stem cell transplant for acute myeloid leukemia, so the T cells may come from the graft donor.

At least ten counts were recorded for this clonotype. CDR3 in DNA: TGTGCCAGCAGCTTAGCCACAGCGGCAGATACGCAGTATTTT. It yields the protein CASSLATAADTQYF. The rearrangement joins TRBV7-9 to TRBJ2-3; TRBD2 is a possible D gene (5 bases). Between the trimmed V and J ends, which lost 0 bases and 4 bases, there was a span of 8 bases. This CDR3 contains 14 residues. CDR1 and CDR2 from the germline V gene are SEHNR and FQNEAQ (reference sequence).

This clonotype appeared many times. The V gene is TRBV19, the J gene TRBJ2-1; 10 bases are a match to TRBD2. Trimming cost V 5 bases and J 4 bases; bases outside gene matches: 5. The CDR3 spans 15 residues. Germline V gene lookup returns CDR1 LNHDA and CDR2 SQIVND (reference sequence). This CDR3 reads CASSRATSGYNEQFF. The DNA for the CDR3 is TGTGCCAGTAGTCGGGCGACTAGCGGGTACAATGAGCAGTTCTTC.

The gene calls are TRBV10-2 and TRBJ1-1; no clear D gene. The germline V gene has CDR1 WSHSY and CDR2 SAAADI. Between the trimmed V and J ends, which lost 7 bases and 6 bases, there was a span of 15 bases. The CDR3 sequence is 13 residues long. CDR3 sequence reads: CASKDGVWAEAFF. The CDR3 DNA reads TGCGCCAGCAAAGACGGGGTGTGGGCTGAAGCTTTCTTT.

This clonotype occurred many times. The chain joins TRBV20-1 to TRBJ2-5; D gene uncertain. V lost 2 bases and J 5 bases, leaving 12 bases between the germline ends. CDR3 length: 13 residues. Germline CDR1 reads DFQATT; CDR2 reads SNEGSKA (reference sequence). The CDR3 DNA follows: TGCAGTGCTAGATATGCCCTTGGGGAGACCCAGTACTTC. Amino acid sequence: CSARYALGETQYF.

CDR3 bases: TGCAGCGTTGAAGAGGGGGGTATCTATGGCTACACCTTC. Protein sequence: CSVEEGGIYGYTF. The rearrangement uses TRBV29-1 and TRBJ1-2; a possible D gene is TRBD1 (5 bases). V was trimmed by 0 bases and J by 4 bases, leaving 9 bases between them. The V gene's germline CDR1 is SQVTM and CDR2 ANQGSEA. The CDR3 length is 13 residues.

V is TRBV20-1 and J is TRBJ2-3, with 11 bases lining up with TRBD2. Germline assignment: CDR1 DFQATT and CDR2 SNEGSKA (reference sequence). V dropped 2 bases and J dropped 2; count of bases not matched to a gene: 6. The CDR3 covers 16 residues. The CDR3 sequence is CSARYSGGGYTDTQYF. The CDR3, as DNA: TGCAGTGCTAGATATAGCGGGGGGGGCTACACAGATACGCAGTATTTT.

This chain links TRBV5-1 with TRBJ1-2, with unresolved D. V was cut by 7 bases and J by 2 bases, with 24 bases left in between. The CDR3 is 17 residues long. Germline V gene data show CDR1 as SGHRS and CDR2 as YFSETQ. The CDR3 protein is CASGVPEVGDVNYGYTF. As DNA, the CDR3 is TGCGCCAGCGGCGTCCCAGAGGTCGGGGATGTCAACTATGGCTACACCTTC. Drawing the rest from reference TRBV5-1 and TRBJ1-2, the complete variable domain is KAGVTQTPRYLIKTRGQQVTLSCSPISGHRSVSWYQQTPGQGLQFLFEYFSETQRNKGNFPGRFSGRQFSNSRSEMNVSTLELGDSALYLCASGVPEVGDVNYGYTFGSGTRLTVV.

This clonotype was seen more than once but under ten times. The V gene is TRBV28, the J gene TRBJ2-5; D gene unclear. The CDR3 is 15 residues long. V lost 2 bases and J 1 base, leaving 11 bases between the germline ends. Germline V gives CDR1 MDHEN, CDR2 SYDVKM. CDR3 DNA: TGTGCCAGCAGTTTAAACGACAAGACCCAAGAGACCCAGTACTTC. Its protein product is CASSLNDKTQETQYF. The whole variable domain, filled in from reference TRBV28 and TRBJ2-5, reads DVKVTQSSRYLVKRTGEKVFLECVQDMDHENMFWYRQDPGLGLRLIYFSYDVKMKEKGDIPEGYSVSREKKERFSLILESASTNQTSMYLCASSLNDKTQETQYFGPGTRLLVL.

The rearrangement joins TRBV5-6 to TRBJ2-1, with 9 bases identical to TRBD1. Looked up from germline, CDR1 is SGHDT and CDR2 is YYEEEE. J gave up 6 bases and V 4 bases, and 5 bases lay outside the gene matches. The CDR3 has 14 residues. Here the CDR3 reads CASSPGTGFNEQFF. The CDR3 nucleotides are TGTGCCAGCAGCCCCGGGACAGGGTTCAATGAGCAGTTCTTC.

This clonotype has ten or more counts. V gene TRBV9 combines with J gene TRBJ2-3; 9 bases agree with TRBD2. Losses at the gene ends were 0 bases for V and 9 bases for J; bases not matched to a gene: 5. The CDR3 sequence is 14 residues long. Germline CDR1 SGDLS, CDR2 YYNGEE. The CDR3 bases are TGTGCCAGCAGCGTAGGTAGCGGGGGATTGACGCAGTATTTT. Amino acid sequence: CASSVGSGGLTQYF. The full variable domain, its missing parts supplied by reference TRBV9 and TRBJ2-3, is DSGVTQTPKHLITATGQRVTLRCSPRSGDLSVYWYQQSLDQGLQFLIQYYNGEERAKGNILERFSAQQFPDLHSELNLSSLELGDSALYFCASSVGSGGLTQYFGPGTRLTVL.

The chain links TRBV6-5 to TRBJ1-1; D is ambiguous. Looked up from germline, CDR1 is MNHEY and CDR2 is SVGAGI. CDR3 length equals 15 residues. Between the trimmed V and J ends, which lost 0 bases and 5 bases, there was a span of 13 bases. The CDR3 spells CASSYSTTVRTEAFF. The CDR3 DNA follows: TGTGCCAGCAGTTACTCGACGACGGTTAGGACTGAAGCTTTCTTT.

This chain links TRBV12-3 or TRBV12-4 with TRBJ1-2; 10 nucleotides line up with TRBD1. The V and J ends lost 7 bases and 7 bases, in that order; junction bases with no gene match: 6. This CDR3 has 13 amino acids. The CDR3 reads CASIRTGGFGYTF. The CDR3 DNA reads as TGTGCCAGCATCCGGACAGGGGGTTTTGGCTACACCTTC.

This clonotype was seen a handful of times. V and J are TRBV20-1 and TRBJ2-2; no definite D call. The CDR3 has 15 residues. Trimming cost V 3 bases and J 4 bases, with 15 bases left between them. Per the germline V gene, CDR1 is DFQATT and CDR2 is SNEGSKA (reference sequence). The CDR3 DNA sequence: TGCAGTGCTAGTCGCGCAGGTTTGGGCACCGGGGAGCTGTTTTTT. Protein product: CSASRAGLGTGELFF.

This clonotype was counted many times. The CDR3 protein is CASSLGGGATQETQYF. The CDR3 bases are TGTGCCAGCAGCTTAGGCGGCGGGGCTACCCAAGAGACCCAGTACTTC. The V call is TRBV7-9, the J call TRBJ2-5; D might be TRBD2 (6 bases). Germline CDR1 SEHNR, CDR2 FQNEAQ (reference sequence). V lost 1 base and J 1 base, leaving 13 bases between the germline ends. The length of the CDR3 is 16 residues.

The rearrangement uses TRBV9 and TRBJ2-2; D call uncertain. Trimming took 3 bases from V and 3 from J, leaving 3 bases between them. The CDR3 has 12 residues. Per the germline V gene, CDR1 is SGDLS and CDR2 is YYNGEE. The CDR3 DNA is TGTGCCAGCAGCGGCGACACCGGGGAGCTGTTTTTT. It is translated as CASSGDTGELFF.

This clonotype was counted many times. The V and J genes are TRBV3-1 and TRBJ2-3; D is unclear. CDR3 length: 14 residues. Germline V CDR1 and CDR2: LGHDT, YNNKEL (reference sequence). V shed 4 bases and J shed 0 bases, with 8 bases lying between them. The CDR3 sequence: CASSPAHSTDTQYF. The CDR3 DNA reads TGTGCCAGCAGCCCGGCACACAGCACAGATACGCAGTATTTT.

This clonotype was recorded many times. The chain uses TRBV20-1 and TRBJ1-5; D ambiguous. Germline CDR1 and CDR2: DFQATT and SNEGSKA (reference sequence). V shed 3 bases and J shed 4 bases, with 16 bases lying between them. The CDR3 consists of 15 residues. The CDR3 here is CSASAPQVINQPQHF. In DNA form, the CDR3 reads TGCAGTGCTAGCGCGCCCCAGGTGATTAATCAGCCCCAGCATTTT.

V usage is TRBV6-6 and J usage is TRBJ2-7; TRBD1 aligns across 7 bases. Looked up from germline, CDR1 is MNHNY and CDR2 is SVGAGI (reference sequence). With V trimmed by 7 bases and J by 5 bases, 8 bases remained unmatched. This CDR3 comprises 13 residues. CDR3 nucleotides: TGTGCCAGCAAGCGGACAGGCAGCAACGAGCAGTACGTC. It yields the protein CASKRTGSNEQYV.

This chain joins TRBV6-1 and TRBJ1-3; D unresolved. V lost 5 bases and J 0 bases, leaving 11 bases between the germline ends. The CDR3 totals 15 residues. CDR1 MNHNS and CDR2 SASEGT come from the germline V gene. The CDR3 bases are TGTGCCAGCAGTCTTCAGGCGAGCTCTGGAAACACCATATATTTT. It encodes CASSLQASSGNTIYF.

The gene calls are TRBV20-1 and TRBJ2-5; D could derive from TRBD1 or TRBD2 (7 bases each). The CDR3 consists of 15 residues. Germline V gene sequence: CDR1 DFQATT, CDR2 SNEGSKA (reference sequence). V lost 5 bases to trimming and J lost 0 bases, with 16 bases between them. The CDR3: CSAQGRGPDQETQYF. As DNA, the CDR3 is TGCAGTGCTCAGGGGAGGGGGCCTGACCAAGAGACCCAGTACTTC.

There are a few counts of this clonotype. CDR3 residues: CASSLTANIQYF. The CDR3 bases are TGTGCCAGCAGTTTAACGGCAAACATTCAGTACTTC. The V gene is TRBV28, the J gene TRBJ2-4, with D unclear. Trimming shortened V by 2 bases and J by 6 bases, and 5 bases separated the two germline ends. CDR3 length equals 12 residues. From germline, CDR1 is MDHEN and CDR2 SYDVKM.